The 4 T cell receptor beta chains reported below all come from one sample, sequenced in a study of cytomegalovirus exposure and HLA in healthy donors. The PCR ran on 60 Vbeta and 13 Jbeta primers. The method was immunoSEQ multiplex PCR; TCRdb's version includes in-frame clones alone and lacks a portion of them. The data contain 95,000 to 150,000 clones, over 8.5% of them singletons. Specimen: PBMCs. The source is a middle-aged woman in good health and CMV-seropositive.

The chain links TRBV28 to TRBJ1-2; D ambiguous. The germline V gene has CDR1 MDHEN and CDR2 SYDVKM. Deletions cut 5 bases from V and 8 bases from J, with 18 bases between. The CDR3 covers 14 residues. CDR3 DNA sequence: TGTGCCAGCAGTCTACTTAGCCTCGCGGCCGGCTACACCTTC. The encoded protein is CASSLLSLAAGYTF.

The chain combines TRBV19 with TRBJ2-1; no clear D. The CDR3 sequence is 13 residues long. In germline, CDR1 is LNHDA, CDR2 SQIVND (reference sequence). Trimming took off 7 bases at V and 7 bases at J, with 14 bases between the two ends. Here the CDR3 reads CASTQAKSNEQFF. The CDR3 DNA follows: TGTGCCAGTACCCAGGCGAAATCGAATGAGCAGTTCTTC.

The chain joins TRBV5-8 to TRBJ2-2; D not certain. V lost 3 bases and J lost 4, with 13 bases in between. In germline, CDR1 is SGHTS, CDR2 YDEGEE. CDR3 length: 15 residues. CDR3: CASSSLLSGTGELFF. CDR3 nucleotides: TGTGCCAGCAGCTCTCTCCTCTCGGGCACCGGGGAGCTGTTTTTT.

V gene TRBV28 combines with J gene TRBJ1-2; no reliable D call. The CDR3 runs to 12 residues. CDR1 is MDHEN and CDR2 is SYDVKM in the germline V gene. The V and J ends lost 4 bases and 4 bases respectively, with 7 bases between them. CDR3 residues: CASSSAAYGYTF. DNA for the CDR3: TGTGCCAGCAGTTCGGCGGCCTATGGCTACACCTTC.